The 16 T cell receptor beta chains reported below all come from one sample, sequenced in a study of blood T cell repertoires in COVID-19. Sequencing was performed with immunoSEQ multiplex PCR; in TCRdb, only in-frame clones are kept and a portion is missing. Found here are 130,000 or so clones, more than 75% of them singletons; the top ten hold about 2.1%. Sequencing was carried out using peripheral blood. All receptors derive from an older man with active COVID-19.

The chain has TRBV6-2 or TRBV6-3 and TRBJ1-1; D perhaps matches TRBD1 (6 bases). CDR3 length equals 17 residues. Trimming took off 6 bases at V and 3 bases at J, with 23 bases between the two ends. Germline values: CDR1 MNHEY, CDR2 SVGEGT. The CDR3: CASSAPSRGLGYTEAFF. In DNA form, the CDR3 reads TGTGCCAGCAGCGCACCCAGCAGGGGCCTGGGATACACTGAAGCTTTCTTT.

This sequence joins TRBV24-1 and TRBJ2-5, with TRBD1 matching 8 bases. V was clipped by 2 bases and J by 1 base; unmatched bases: 5. The CDR3 has 16 residues. Per the germline V gene, CDR1 is KGHDR and CDR2 is SFDVKD. Here the CDR3 DNA reads TGTGCCACCAGTGATTGGGGACAGGCCATCCAAGAGACCCAGTACTTC. It is translated as CATSDWGQAIQETQYF.

V usage is TRBV6-6 and J usage is TRBJ2-2; 9 bases map to TRBD2. CDR3 length: 13 amino acids. Trimming removed 8 bases from V and 7 bases from J; junction bases left unmatched: 5. The germline gives CDR1 MNHNY, CDR2 SVGAGI (reference sequence). Written as DNA, the CDR3 is TGTGCCAGCCGGCGGGAGGGGAGCGGGGAGCTGTTTTTT. Protein: CASRREGSGELFF.

V is TRBV6-1 and J is TRBJ1-4; tentatively, D is TRBD1 (6 bases). The V end lost 2 bases, the J end lost 8 bases, and 18 bases lay between the germline ends. This CDR3 has 16 amino acids. The germline gives CDR1 MNHNS, CDR2 SASEGT. The CDR3 sequence: CASSENRWGLGEKLFF. The CDR3 DNA reads as TGTGCCAGCAGTGAAAATCGGTGGGGGCTAGGGGAAAAACTGTTTTTT.

The chain couples TRBV30 to TRBJ2-7; 7 bases are shared with TRBD2. Germline CDR1 GTSNPN, CDR2 SVGIG (reference sequence). The CDR3 length is 15 residues. The trim removed 0 bases at V and 5 bases at J, leaving 10 bases unmatched. The CDR3 nucleotides read TGTGCCTGGAGTGTACGGGGCGGGAGCTTCCACGAGCAGTACTTC. This encodes CAWSVRGGSFHEQYF.

A remark on this clone: Different DNA sequences within this sample yield the same CDR3. The rearrangement uses TRBV7-2 and TRBJ2-7, with 12 bases fitting TRBD1. The CDR3 length is 17 residues. Germline V gene sequence: CDR1 SGHTA, CDR2 FQGNSA. V lost 1 base and J lost 6; bases outside the gene matches: 10. In DNA form, the CDR3 reads TGTGCCAGCAGCTTAGTGGGGACAGGGGGCGCCGGGGGCGAGCAGTACTTC. It yields the protein CASSLVGTGGAGGEQYF.

The chain has TRBV3-1 (or the pseudogene TRBV3-2) and TRBJ1-1; tentative D call: TRBD1 (6 bases). CDR1 and CDR2 from the germline V gene are LGHDT and YNNKEL (reference sequence). The V and J ends lost 4 bases and 4 bases respectively, with 10 bases between them. The CDR3 runs to 13 residues. CDR3 loop: CASSLRGGTEAFF. The CDR3, as DNA: TGTGCCAGCAGCCTCAGGGGTGGCACTGAAGCTTTCTTT.

The chain carries TRBV5-1 and TRBJ1-6; TRBD1 matches at 7 bases. Trimming cost V 3 bases and J 9 bases; bases outside gene matches: 9. The CDR3 contains 15 residues. Per germline, CDR1 SGHRS and CDR2 YFSETQ. The CDR3 sequence: CASSSSGGEGSPLHF. The CDR3 nucleotides are TGCGCCAGCAGCTCCTCAGGGGGTGAAGGTTCACCCCTCCACTTT.

This chain joins TRBV2 and TRBJ2-1; 10 positions match TRBD2. The CDR3 is made up of 15 amino acids. Germline CDR1 SNHLY, CDR2 FYNNEI. Trimming removed 6 bases from V and 9 bases from J; junction bases left unmatched: 11. DNA of the CDR3: TGTGCCAGCAGCCCCCTGGGACTAGCGACACGTGAGCAGTTCTTC. It translates to CASSPLGLATREQFF. The full variable domain, rest sourced from reference TRBV2 and TRBJ2-1, is EPEVTQTPSHQVTQMGQEVILRCVPISNHLYFYWYRQILGQKVEFLVSFYNNEISEKSEIFDDQFSVERPDGSNFTLKIRSTKLEDSAMYFCASSPLGLATREQFFGPGTRLTVL.

The chain has TRBV6-6 and TRBJ1-4, with 7 bases identical to TRBD1. Trimming removed 2 bases from V and 5 bases from J; junction bases left unmatched: 5. This CDR3 has 15 amino acids. Germline CDR1 and CDR2: MNHNY and SVGAGI (reference sequence). The CDR3 protein is CASSYDGQANEKLFF. The CDR3 DNA reads TGTGCCAGCAGTTACGATGGACAGGCGAATGAAAAACTGTTTTTT.

The chain carries TRBV12-5 and TRBJ2-1; D unclear. The ends were cut back, 6 bases at V and 9 bases at J, with 12 bases in the middle. The CDR3 has 12 amino acids. CDR1 LGHNT and CDR2 FRNRAP come from the germline V gene. CDR3 bases: TGTGCTAGTGGATCAATTCTACGTGAGCAGTTCTTC. Translation gives CASGSILREQFF.

In nucleotides, the CDR3 is TGCGCCAGCAGCCAAGTAAGCAAGGGACAGGCGGCTAGGAATGAGCAGTTCTTC. This codes for CASSQVSKGQAARNEQFF. The V gene is TRBV4-1, the J gene TRBJ2-1, with 8 bases matching TRBD1. The CDR3 consists of 18 residues. With V trimmed by 1 base and J by 7 bases, 15 bases remained unmatched. Germline values: CDR1 MGHRA, CDR2 YSYEKL.

The rearrangement uses TRBV6-5 and TRBJ2-1, with a possible D match to TRBD2 (5 bases). V lost 5 bases, J lost 7 bases, and 9 bases lay in between. This CDR3 region has 12 residues. Germline CDR1 MNHEY, CDR2 SVGAGI. The CDR3 sequence: CASSPSRNEQFF. CDR3 nucleotides: TGTGCCAGCAGTCCTAGCCGAAATGAGCAGTTCTTC.

The rearrangement uses TRBV19 and TRBJ2-1; D ambiguous. Trimming stripped 5 bases from V and 1 base from J, with 9 bases between. The CDR3 length is 14 residues. The V gene's germline CDR1 is LNHDA and CDR2 SQIVND (reference sequence). Here the CDR3 DNA reads TGTGCCAGTAGTTTCGACTCTTCCTACAATGAGCAGTTCTTC. Its protein is CASSFDSSYNEQFF.

The rearrangement uses TRBV7-3 and TRBJ2-3; TRBD2 matches 9 bases. CDR3 length: 16 amino acids. V shed 1 base and J 2 bases; nucleotides not matched to a gene: 4. The germline gives CDR1 SGHTA, CDR2 FQGTGA. CDR3 bases: TGTGCCAGCAGCTTAAGGGGCGGGAGGGTCACAGATACGCAGTATTTT. Residues: CASSLRGGRVTDTQYF.

The chain joins TRBV30 to TRBJ2-7, with 8 bases matching TRBD1. CDR3 length: 15 residues. Germline CDR1 GTSNPN, CDR2 SVGIG (reference sequence). V gave up 3 bases and J gave up 2 bases; unmatched junction bases: 9. CDR3 sequence (DNA): TGTGCCTGGAGCGGGCAGGGGGCCAGGACCTACGAGCAGTACTTC. This codes for CAWSGQGARTYEQYF.